This T cell receptor (beta chain) was documented in a study of T-cell memory formation after mild COVID-19. TCRdb reanalysed the 5' RACE reads using MiXCR and keeps one entry per CDR3 protein. In the table there are fewer than 250,000 distinct CDR3 sequences, 25% to 35% of which are singletons. With regard to this clonotype: Its antigen is unidentified.

Germline V CDR1 and CDR2: SGHTA, FQGTGA. The CDR3 is 14 residues long. The J segment lost 5 bases and the V segment lost 6 bases, leaving 8 bases of the junction unmatched. Study results and limitations: Chiefly within CM and EM were the contracting CD4+ clones; CD8+ ones were within EMRA. Later expanders leaned CD4+, whereas clones that contracted between day 15 and 85 were balanced CD4/CD8. SARS-CoV-2 specificity was not confirmed for second-wave clones peaking on day 37.

The chain is built from TRBV7-3 and TRBJ2-3, with TRBD1 identical over 7 bases. The clonotype was recovered from an adult woman who had mild COVID-19 (a few samples of this study predate the infection). Cell type and time point are not known. The sample taken for sequencing was PBMCs or a T cell subset sorted from them (not recorded which). The CDR3 sequence: CASSWTGREDTQYF. As DNA, the CDR3 is TGTGCCAGCAGTTGGACAGGCAGGGAAGATACGCAGTATTTT.